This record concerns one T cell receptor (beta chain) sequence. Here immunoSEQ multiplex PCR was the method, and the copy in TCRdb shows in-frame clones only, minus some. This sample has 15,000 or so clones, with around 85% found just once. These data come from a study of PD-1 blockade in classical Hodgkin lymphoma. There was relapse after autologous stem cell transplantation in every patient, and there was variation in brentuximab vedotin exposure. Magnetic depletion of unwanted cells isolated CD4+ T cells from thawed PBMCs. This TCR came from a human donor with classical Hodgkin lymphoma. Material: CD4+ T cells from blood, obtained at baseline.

The CDR3 coding sequence is TGCGCCAGCAGCTTGGGGCTAGGGGGCGGGGAAGAGACCCAGTACTTC. Translating gives CASSLGLGGGEETQYF. V gene TRBV5-1 combines with J gene TRBJ2-5, with a tentative D call TRBD1 (7 bases). Germline CDR1 is SGHRS and CDR2 is YFSETQ. The V gene lost 0 bases and the J gene lost 3 bases, with 15 bases spanning the gap. This CDR3 has 16 amino acids.